This TCR beta chain emerged from a study of T-cell reconstitution after alpha-beta-depleted transplantation in children. Preparation of the TCRbeta library used unique molecular identifiers. Each CDR3 protein gets one entry after TCRdb re-called the PCR reads with MiXCR. The sample lists 500,000 to 600,000 distinct CDR3 sequences, around 17% seen once, with 3% to 4% in the top ten. Trimming cost V 2 bases and J 7 bases, with 15 bases left between them. There are 15 residues in the CDR3. The germline V gene encodes CDR1 KGHSH and CDR2 LQKENI. This specimen consisted of PBMCs from the stem cell graft donor, obtained from the stem cell graft. This chain connects TRBV18 to TRBJ2-1, with D possibly being TRBD1 or TRBD2 (6 bases each). The sequence was collected from a human donor who donated a stem cell graft to a child with acute lymphoblastic leukemia. The CDR3 loop reads CASSPGGNQGNEQFF. The CDR3 DNA follows: TGTGCCAGCTCACCAGGGGGGAATCAGGGGAATGAGCAGTTCTTC.